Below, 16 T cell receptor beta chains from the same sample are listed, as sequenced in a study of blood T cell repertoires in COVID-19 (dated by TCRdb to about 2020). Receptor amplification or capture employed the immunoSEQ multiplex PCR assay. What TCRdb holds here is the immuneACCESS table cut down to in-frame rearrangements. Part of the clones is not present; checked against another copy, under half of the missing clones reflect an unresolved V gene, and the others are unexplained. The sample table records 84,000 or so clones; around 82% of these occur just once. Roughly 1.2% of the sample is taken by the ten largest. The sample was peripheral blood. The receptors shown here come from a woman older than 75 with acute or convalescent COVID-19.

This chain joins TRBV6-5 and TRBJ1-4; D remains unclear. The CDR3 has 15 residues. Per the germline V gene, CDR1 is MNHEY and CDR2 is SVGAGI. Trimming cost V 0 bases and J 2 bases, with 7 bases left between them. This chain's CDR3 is CASSYSWQTNEKLFF. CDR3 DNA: TGTGCCAGCAGTTACTCGTGGCAGACTAATGAAAAACTGTTTTTT.

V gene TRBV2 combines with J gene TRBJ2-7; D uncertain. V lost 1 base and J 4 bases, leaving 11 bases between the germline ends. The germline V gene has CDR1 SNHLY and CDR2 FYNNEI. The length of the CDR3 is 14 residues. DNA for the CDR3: TGTGCCAGCAGTGAAGAGGTGTTACAGTACGAGCAGTACTTC. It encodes CASSEEVLQYEQYF. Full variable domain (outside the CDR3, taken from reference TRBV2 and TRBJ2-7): EPEVTQTPSHQVTQMGQEVILRCVPISNHLYFYWYRQILGQKVEFLVSFYNNEISEKSEIFDDQFSVERPDGSNFTLKIRSTKLEDSAMYFCASSEEVLQYEQYFGPGTRLTVT.

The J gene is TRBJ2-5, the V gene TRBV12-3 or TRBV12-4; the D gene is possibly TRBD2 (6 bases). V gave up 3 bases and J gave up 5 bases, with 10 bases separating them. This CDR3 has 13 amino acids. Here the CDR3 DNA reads TGTGCCAGCAGTTTTCTAGGAGGGGAGACCCAGTACTTC. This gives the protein CASSFLGGETQYF.

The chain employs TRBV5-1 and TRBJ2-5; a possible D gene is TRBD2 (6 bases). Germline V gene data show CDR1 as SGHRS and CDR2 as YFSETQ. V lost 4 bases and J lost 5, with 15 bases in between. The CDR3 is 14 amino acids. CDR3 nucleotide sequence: TGCGCCAGCAGCCCCCGTGCGGGAAGTGAGACCCAGTACTTC. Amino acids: CASSPRAGSETQYF.

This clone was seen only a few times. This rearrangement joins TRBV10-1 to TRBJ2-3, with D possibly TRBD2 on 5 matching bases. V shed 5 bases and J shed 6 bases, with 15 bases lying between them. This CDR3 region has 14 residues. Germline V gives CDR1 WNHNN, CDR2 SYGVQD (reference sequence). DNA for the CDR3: TGCGCCAGCAGTTCTACTAGTGTTGGTGATACGCAGTATTTT. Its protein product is CASSSTSVGDTQYF.

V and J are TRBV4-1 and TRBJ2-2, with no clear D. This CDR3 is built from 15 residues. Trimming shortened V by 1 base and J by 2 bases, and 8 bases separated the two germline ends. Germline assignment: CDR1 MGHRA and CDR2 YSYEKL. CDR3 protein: CASSQVGSNTGELFF. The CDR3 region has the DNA TGCGCCAGCAGCCAAGTTGGCTCCAACACCGGGGAGCTGTTTTTT.

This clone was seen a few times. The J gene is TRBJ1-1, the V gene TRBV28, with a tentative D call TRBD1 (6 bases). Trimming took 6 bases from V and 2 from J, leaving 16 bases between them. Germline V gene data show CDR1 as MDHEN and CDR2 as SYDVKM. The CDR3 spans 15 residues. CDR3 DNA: TGTGCCAGCAGGGGGCAGGGGTCTGGCAACACTGAAGCTTTCTTT. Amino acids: CASRGQGSGNTEAFF.

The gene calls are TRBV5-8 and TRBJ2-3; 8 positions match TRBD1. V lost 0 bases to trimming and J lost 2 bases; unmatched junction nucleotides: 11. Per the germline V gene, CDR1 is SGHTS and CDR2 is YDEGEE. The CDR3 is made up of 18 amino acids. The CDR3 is CASSLGGSGTGYTDTQYF. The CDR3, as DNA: TGTGCCAGCAGCTTGGGGGGGTCCGGGACAGGCTACACAGATACGCAGTATTTT.

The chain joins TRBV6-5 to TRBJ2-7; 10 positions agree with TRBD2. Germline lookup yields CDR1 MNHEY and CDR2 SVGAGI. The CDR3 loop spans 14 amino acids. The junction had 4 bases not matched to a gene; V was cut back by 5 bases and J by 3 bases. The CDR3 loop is CASSTGLADYEQYF. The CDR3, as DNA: TGTGCCAGCAGTACCGGACTAGCGGACTACGAGCAGTACTTC.

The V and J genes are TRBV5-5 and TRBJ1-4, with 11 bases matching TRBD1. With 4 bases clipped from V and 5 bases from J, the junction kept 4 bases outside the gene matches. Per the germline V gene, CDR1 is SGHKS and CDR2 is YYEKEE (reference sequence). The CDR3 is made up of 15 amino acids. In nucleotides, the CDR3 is TGTGCCAGCAGCCCCGGGGACAGGGGGAATGAAAAACTGTTTTTT. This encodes CASSPGDRGNEKLFF.

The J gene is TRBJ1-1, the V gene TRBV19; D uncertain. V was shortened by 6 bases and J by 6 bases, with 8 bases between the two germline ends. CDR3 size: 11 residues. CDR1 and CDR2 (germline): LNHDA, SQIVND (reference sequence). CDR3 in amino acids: CASSSGAEAFF. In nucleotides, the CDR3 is TGTGCCAGTAGCAGCGGGGCTGAAGCTTTCTTT.

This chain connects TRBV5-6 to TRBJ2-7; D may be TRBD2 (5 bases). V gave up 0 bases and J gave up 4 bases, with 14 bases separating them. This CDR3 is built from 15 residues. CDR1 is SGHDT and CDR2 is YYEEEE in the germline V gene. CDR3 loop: CASSLESSRRYEQYF. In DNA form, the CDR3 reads TGTGCCAGCAGCTTGGAAAGTAGTAGGAGGTACGAGCAGTACTTC.

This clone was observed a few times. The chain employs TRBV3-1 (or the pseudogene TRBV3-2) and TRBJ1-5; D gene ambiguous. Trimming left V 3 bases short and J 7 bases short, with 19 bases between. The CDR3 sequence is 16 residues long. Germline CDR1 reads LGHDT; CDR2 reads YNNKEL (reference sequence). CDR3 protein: CASSHRTRPGRQPQHF. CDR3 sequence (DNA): TGTGCCAGCAGCCATAGAACCCGGCCAGGTAGACAGCCCCAGCATTTT.

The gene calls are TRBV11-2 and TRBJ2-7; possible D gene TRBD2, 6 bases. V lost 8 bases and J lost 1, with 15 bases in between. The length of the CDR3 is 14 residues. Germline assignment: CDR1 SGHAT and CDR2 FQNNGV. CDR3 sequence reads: CASREQPLSYEQYF. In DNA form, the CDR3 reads TGTGCCAGCCGGGAGCAACCTCTATCCTACGAGCAGTACTTC. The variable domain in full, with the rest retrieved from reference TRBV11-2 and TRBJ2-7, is EAGVAQSPRYKIIEKRQSVAFWCNPISGHATLYWYQQILGQGPKLLIQFQNNGVVDDSQLPKDRFSAERLKGVDSTLKIQPAKLEDSAVYLCASREQPLSYEQYFGPGTRLTVT.

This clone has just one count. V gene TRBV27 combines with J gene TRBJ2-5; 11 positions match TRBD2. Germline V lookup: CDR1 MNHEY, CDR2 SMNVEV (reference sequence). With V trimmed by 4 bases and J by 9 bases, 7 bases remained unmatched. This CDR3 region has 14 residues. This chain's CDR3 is CASSSPTSGRSQYF. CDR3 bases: TGTGCCAGCAGTTCCCCAACTAGCGGGAGATCCCAGTACTTC.

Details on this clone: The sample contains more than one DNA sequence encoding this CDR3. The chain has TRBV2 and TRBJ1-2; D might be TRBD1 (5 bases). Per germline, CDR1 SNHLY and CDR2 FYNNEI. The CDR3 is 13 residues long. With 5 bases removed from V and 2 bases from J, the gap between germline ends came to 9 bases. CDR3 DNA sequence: TGTGCCAGCAGTCAAACAGGAAACTATGGCTACACCTTC. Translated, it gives CASSQTGNYGYTF.